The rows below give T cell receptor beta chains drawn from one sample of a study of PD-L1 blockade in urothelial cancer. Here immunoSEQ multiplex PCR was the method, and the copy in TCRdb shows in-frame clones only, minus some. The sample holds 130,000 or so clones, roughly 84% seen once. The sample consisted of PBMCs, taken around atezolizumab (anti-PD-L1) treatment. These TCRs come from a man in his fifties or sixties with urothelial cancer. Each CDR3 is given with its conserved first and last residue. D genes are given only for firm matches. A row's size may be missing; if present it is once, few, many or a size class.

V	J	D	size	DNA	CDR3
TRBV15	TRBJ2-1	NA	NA	TGTGCCACCAGCAGAGCCGGGAGAGAGCAGTTCTTC	CATSRAGREQFF
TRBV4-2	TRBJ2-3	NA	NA	TGTGCCAGCACGAGACCGGGGACAGATACGCAGTATTTT	CASTRPGTDTQYF
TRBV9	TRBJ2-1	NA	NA	TGTGCCAGCAGCGTAGTGGCAGGGTTTCGCAATGAGCAGTTCTTC	CASSVVAGFRNEQFF
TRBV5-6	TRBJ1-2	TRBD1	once	TGTGCCAGCAGCTTGGAGGACAGGATTTATGGCTACACCTTC	CASSLEDRIYGYTF
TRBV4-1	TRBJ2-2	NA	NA	TGCGCCAGCAGCCAAGATAGGCGGACTTGGAACACCGGGGAGCTGTTTTTT	CASSQDRRTWNTGELFF
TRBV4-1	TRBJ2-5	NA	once	TGCGCCAGCAGCCAAGAGGGAAGCGGTCTTTTACAAGAGACCCAGTACTTC	CASSQEGSGLLQETQYF
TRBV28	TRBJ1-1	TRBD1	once	TGTGCCAGCAGTTTATACGACAGGGGTGCTTTCTTT	CASSLYDRGAFF
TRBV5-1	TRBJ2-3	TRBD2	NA	TGCGCCAGCAGCTTGGGACTAGCGGGAGCAGATACGCAGTATTTT	CASSLGLAGADTQYF
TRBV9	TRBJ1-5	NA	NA	TGTGCCAGCAGTGAGGGTGCCGAGCCCCAGCATTTT	CASSEGAEPQHF
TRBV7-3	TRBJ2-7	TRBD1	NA	TGTGCCAGCAGCCCCGCCCTGGCAGGGGGATCCTACGAGCAGTACTTC	CASSPALAGGSYEQYF
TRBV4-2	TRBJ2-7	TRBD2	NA	TGTGCCAGCAGCCCGACTAGCGGGAGTAACGACGAGCAGTACTTC	CASSPTSGSNDEQYF
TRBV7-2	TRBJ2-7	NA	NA	TGTGCCAGCAGCTTAGGGCTAGCGTCGGCCTACGAGCAGTACTTC	CASSLGLASAYEQYF
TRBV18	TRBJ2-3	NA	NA	TGTGCCAGCTCACCGCCGTCGGTGGCAGATACGCAGTATTTT	CASSPPSVADTQYF
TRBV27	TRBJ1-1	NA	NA	TGTGCCAGCAGTTCAAACCTACAGGGTGCTGAAGCTTTCTTT	CASSSNLQGAEAFF
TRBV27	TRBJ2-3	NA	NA	TGTGCCAGCAGTTTATTGGCAGCAGATACGCAGTATTTT	CASSLLAADTQYF
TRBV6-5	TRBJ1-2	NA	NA	TGTGCCAGCAGCCGGACAAGAGACGGCTATGGCTACACCTTC	CASSRTRDGYGYTF
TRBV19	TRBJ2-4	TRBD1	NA	TGTGCCAGTAGTAGACTACAGGGGAACATTCAGTACTTC	CASSRLQGNIQYF
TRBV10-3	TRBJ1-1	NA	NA	TGTGCCATCAGTGAGAGGGGGACAACAGGTGAAGCTTTCTTT	CAISERGTTGEAFF
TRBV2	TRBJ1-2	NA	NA	TGTGCCAGCACGGCGGGGGGCGCTTATGGCTACACCTTC	CASTAGGAYGYTF
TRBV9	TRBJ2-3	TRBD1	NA	TGTGCCAGCAGCGCGAGACAGGGTAGCACAGATACGCAGTATTTT	CASSARQGSTDTQYF
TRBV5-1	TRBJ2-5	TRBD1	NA	TGCGCCAGCACTCCTGATGCAGGGGGCGGCTGGGAGACCCAGTACTTC	CASTPDAGGGWETQYF
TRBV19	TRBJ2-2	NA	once	TGTGCCAGTAGTATACCAGGGTTGACCGGGGAGCTGTTTTTT	CASSIPGLTGELFF
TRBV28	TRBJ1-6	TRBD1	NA	TGTGCCAGCTCTAGGCTGGGGACAGCCTATAATTCACCCCTCCACTTT	CASSRLGTAYNSPLHF
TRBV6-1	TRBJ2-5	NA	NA	TGTGCCAGCAGTGAAAATTCGGGGTACCAAGAGACCCAGTACTTC	CASSENSGYQETQYF
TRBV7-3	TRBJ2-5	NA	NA	TGTGCCAGCAGCTTAACCGCGGGGGCCGTAGAGACCCAGTACTTC	CASSLTAGAVETQYF
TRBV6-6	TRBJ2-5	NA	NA	TGTGCCAGCAGGAGGACAAACCAAGAGACCCAGTACTTC	CASRRTNQETQYF
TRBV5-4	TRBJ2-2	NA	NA	TGTGCCAGCAGATCCAGGGGGGAGAACACCGGGGAGCTGTTTTTT	CASRSRGENTGELFF
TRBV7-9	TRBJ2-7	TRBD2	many	TGTGCCAGCAGCCGCGCGGGGGAGGGAGAGCAGTACTTC	CASSRAGEGEQYF
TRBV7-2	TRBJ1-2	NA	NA	TGTGCCAGCAGCTTCGGGGGAAAGGACTATGGCTACACCTTC	CASSFGGKDYGYTF
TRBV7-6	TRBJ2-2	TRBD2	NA	TGTGCCAGCAGCTTAGAGGGGACTAGTAACACCGGGGAGCTGTTTTTT	CASSLEGTSNTGELFF
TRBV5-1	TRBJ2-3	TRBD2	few	TGCGCCAGCAGCGAGGGGACTAGCGGGAGAATCACAGATACGCAGTATTTT	CASSEGTSGRITDTQYF
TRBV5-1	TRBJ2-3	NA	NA	TGCGCCAGCAGCTTGAAGGCGGGAAGATCCGATACGCAGTATTTT	CASSLKAGRSDTQYF
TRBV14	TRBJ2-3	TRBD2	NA	TGTGCCAGCAGAGGACTAGCGGTCACAGATACGCAGTATTTT	CASRGLAVTDTQYF
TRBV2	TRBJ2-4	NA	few	TGTGCCAGCAGTGGATACGCGGCAGTCACTCAGTACTTC	CASSGYAAVTQYF
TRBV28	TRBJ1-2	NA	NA	TGTGCCATCCGAGCTAACTATGGCTACACCTTC	CAIRANYGYTF
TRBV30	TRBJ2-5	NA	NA	TGTGCCTGGAGTGTAAGACAGTGGCTGGATGAGACCCAGTACTTC	CAWSVRQWLDETQYF
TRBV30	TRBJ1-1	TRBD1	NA	TGTGCCTGGGTGCCGGACAGGGGGCGGACGGCTTTCTTT	CAWVPDRGRTAFF
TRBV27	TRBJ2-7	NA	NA	TGTGCCAGCAGTTTATCACAGGGCTACGAGCAGTACTTC	CASSLSQGYEQYF